The T cell receptor beta chain under discussion was sequenced for a study of T cells in pancreatic ductal adenocarcinoma. Overall study findings and caveats: No significant tumor-blood clonality difference; means were about 0.12 and 0.073. The resected pancreatic cancer cohort was biased toward the minority with early-stage disease.

The selected patients with pancreatic ductal adenocarcinoma had surgery but no neoadjuvant therapy. As regards this clone: Antigen specificity is unknown.

The CDR3 is 17 amino acids. Assay: immunoSEQ multiplex PCR; the TCRdb copy retains only in-frame clones and omits some. The data show about 30,000 clones, with roughly nine tenths seen just once and 2.2% held by the top ten. The V gene is TRBV21-1, the J gene TRBJ1-5. TRBV21-1 counts as a pseudogene. Sequenced material: PBMCs. This receptor was identified in a human donor with pancreatic ductal adenocarcinoma. The CDR3 DNA reads as TGTGCCAGCAGCGCTACTAGCGGTGGGTTCGTCCCGGGGCCCCAGCATTTT. Encoded protein: CASSATSGGFVPGPQHF.